This T cell receptor (beta chain) came from a study of CD8+ T cells in alopecia areata. Trimming stripped 0 bases from V and 4 bases from J, with 10 bases between. This CDR3 is 14 amino acids long. Germline V gene data show CDR1 as LNHNV and CDR2 as YYDKDF (reference sequence). Sample treatment: oral pan-JAK inhibitor, 5-10 mg twice daily. Once RNA had been extracted, it was reverse transcribed into cDNA to act as the sequencing template. The table came from immunoSEQ multiplex PCR; TCRdb's copy has only in-frame clones and leaves some out. The sample lists hundreds of thousands of clones, about 60% seen once, with more than 0.85% in the top ten.

The chain couples TRBV15 to TRBJ2-7; D gene unclear. Sequenced here: CD4+ T cells sorted from blood, sampled at roughly week 52, from a patient treated with tofacitinib. The source of this sequence is a human donor with alopecia areata. The CDR3, as DNA: TGTGCCACCAGCAGAGATGGTGGCCCGTACGAGCAGTACTTC. It translates to CATSRDGGPYEQYF. Variable domain in full (rest from reference TRBV15 and TRBJ2-7): DAMVIQNPRYQVTQFGKPVTLSCSQTLNHNVMYWYQQKSSQAPKLLFHYYDKDFNNEADTPDNFQSRRPNTSFCFLDIRSPGLGDTAMYLCATSRDGGPYEQYFGPGTRLTVT.